Listed here are 25 T cell receptor beta chains from one sample, sequenced in a study of cytomegalovirus exposure and HLA in healthy donors. It was with 60 Vbeta and 13 Jbeta primers that the PCR ran. Data came from immunoSEQ multiplex PCR; TCRdb stores just in-frame clones and leaves some out. The sample contains roughly 150,000 clones, nearly 80% of which appear only once. Sequenced sample: PBMCs. The source of these receptors is a male donor in good health and CMV-seronegative.

Details on this clone: Different DNA sequences within this sample yield the same CDR3. This sequence joins TRBV6-1 and TRBJ1-1; 7 bases map to TRBD1. The V gene end was trimmed by 2 bases and the J gene end by 10 bases; junction bases not matched to a gene: 4. The CDR3 loop spans 12 amino acids. From germline, CDR1 is MNHNS and CDR2 SASEGT. CDR3 sequence: CASSERTGGAFF. The DNA of the CDR3 is TGTGCCAGCAGTGAAAGGACAGGTGGAGCTTTCTTT.

V is TRBV2 and J is TRBJ1-5; 11 bases are shared with TRBD1. CDR3 length equals 14 residues. The germline CDR1 and CDR2 sequences are SNHLY and FYNNEI. V dropped 4 bases and J dropped 7; count of bases not matched to a gene: 3. Here the CDR3 reads CASSGDRGRQPQHF. The CDR3, as DNA: TGTGCCAGCAGTGGGGACAGGGGGAGACAGCCCCAGCATTTT.

The sample holds a few counts of this clone. The V and J genes are TRBV2 and TRBJ2-3; TRBD1 is a possible D gene (5 bases). The germline V gene encodes CDR1 SNHLY and CDR2 FYNNEI. The CDR3 length is 16 residues. V dropped 5 bases and J dropped 1 base, with 16 bases sitting between them. CDR3 region: CASSLGPLRGTDTQYF. CDR3 DNA: TGTGCCAGCAGTCTCGGTCCCCTCAGGGGCACAGATACGCAGTATTTT.

As DNA, the CDR3 is TGCGCCAGCAGTGAGTCTGACGGGGGAAAGACCCAGTACTTC. Translated: CASSESDGGKTQYF. The J gene is TRBJ2-5, the V gene TRBV10-2, with D possibly TRBD2 on 6 matching bases. Trimming stripped 0 bases from V and 6 bases from J, with 11 bases between. The germline gives CDR1 WSHSY, CDR2 SAAADI. The length of the CDR3 is 14 residues.

This clone was observed a single time. The rearrangement links TRBV7-8 to TRBJ2-1, with D unresolved. The CDR3 sequence is 15 residues long. Trimming removed 4 bases from V and 0 bases from J, with 10 bases in between. From germline, CDR1 is SGHVS and CDR2 FQNEAQ. CDR3 bases: TGTGCCAGCAGCTCGGAACTAAGCTCCTACAATGAGCAGTTCTTC. It yields the protein CASSSELSSYNEQFF.

This chain joins TRBV29-1 and TRBJ2-1, with TRBD2 identical over 10 bases. Germline values: CDR1 SQVTM, CDR2 ANQGSEA. J was trimmed by 10 bases and V by 7 bases; bases with no gene match: 10. This CDR3 is 13 amino acids long. The CDR3 sequence is CSASGRARGEQFF. Written as DNA, the CDR3 is TGCAGCGCAAGCGGGAGGGCCCGGGGGGAGCAGTTCTTC.

J is TRBJ1-5 and V is TRBV27, with TRBD1 matching over 7 bases. Germline V gene sequence: CDR1 MNHEY, CDR2 SMNVEV (reference sequence). The V and J ends lost 5 bases and 11 bases, in that order; junction bases with no gene match: 12. The CDR3 covers 14 residues. CDR3 in DNA: TGTGCCAGCAGTAAACGGGACAGCCCCTCGGCCCAGCATTTT. Amino acids: CASSKRDSPSAQHF.

The V and J genes are TRBV7-2 and TRBJ2-7; no clear D. V was clipped by 4 bases and J by 0 bases, with 13 bases between them. There are 15 residues in the CDR3. In germline, CDR1 is SGHTA, CDR2 FQGNSA. The CDR3 sequence is CASSYIGSGSYEQYF. CDR3 coding DNA: TGTGCCAGCAGCTATATAGGCTCAGGCTCCTACGAGCAGTACTTC.

Note on this clone: This specimen includes other DNA sequences encoding the same CDR3. The chain employs TRBV6-5 and TRBJ1-2, with 10 positions matching TRBD1. This CDR3 contains 15 residues. The V segment lost 6 bases and the J segment 10 bases; nucleotides outside the gene matches: 14. CDR1 is MNHEY, CDR2 SVGAGI, per germline. The CDR3 protein is CASSYRQGARGFYTF. CDR3 nucleotides: TGTGCCAGCAGCTACCGACAGGGGGCGAGGGGTTTCTACACCTTC.

The chain combines TRBV10-3 with TRBJ2-3; 8 bases agree with TRBD2. This CDR3 spans 16 amino acids. The trim removed 7 bases at V and 2 bases at J, leaving 11 bases unmatched. Germline values: CDR1 ENHRY, CDR2 SYGVKD. CDR3 in amino acids: CAITQTRGGTTDTQYF. The CDR3 DNA reads as TGTGCCATCACCCAGACCCGGGGGGGCACCACAGATACGCAGTATTTT.

The chain links TRBV30 to TRBJ1-5; 11 nucleotides match TRBD1. CDR1 and CDR2 from the germline V gene are GTSNPN and SVGIG (reference sequence). This CDR3 is 14 amino acids long. The junction had 1 base not matched to a gene; V was cut back by 3 bases and J by 3 bases. CDR3 amino acids: CAWRGQGDNQPQHF. In nucleotides, the CDR3 is TGTGCCTGGAGGGGACAGGGGGACAATCAGCCCCAGCATTTT.

The chain employs TRBV10-2 and TRBJ2-1, with 11 bases identical to TRBD2. Germline CDR1 reads WSHSY; CDR2 reads SAAADI. Losses at the gene ends were 6 bases for V and 6 bases for J; bases not matched to a gene: 7. CDR3 length: 15 residues. This chain's CDR3 is CASSGTSGIRNEQFF. Written as DNA, the CDR3 is TGCGCCAGCAGCGGGACTAGCGGAATCCGCAATGAGCAGTTCTTC.

This chain joins TRBV29-1 and TRBJ1-1; D is ambiguous. The CDR3 has 14 amino acids. The germline V gene has CDR1 SQVTM and CDR2 ANQGSEA. The V and J ends lost 4 bases and 0 bases respectively, with 12 bases between them. The CDR3 loop reads CSVGHGVMNTEAFF. The CDR3 DNA sequence: TGCAGCGTTGGTCACGGGGTCATGAACACTGAAGCTTTCTTT.

This clone appeared a single time. V is TRBV25-1 and J is TRBJ1-2, with 9 bases fitting TRBD1. After removal of 4 bases from V and 5 bases from J, the junction contained 8 bases not matched to a gene. This CDR3 is built from 15 residues. The germline gives CDR1 MGHDK, CDR2 SYGVNS. CDR3 sequence (DNA): TGTGCCAGCAGTGGAGGGCCCGGGACAGGGTATGGCTACACCTTC. This gives the protein CASSGGPGTGYGYTF.

Only a few counts were recorded for this clone. This chain joins TRBV29-1 and TRBJ2-7, with TRBD2 matching 8 bases. The CDR3 totals 16 residues. V dropped 0 bases and J dropped 5; count of bases not matched to a gene: 12. CDR1 is SQVTM and CDR2 is ANQGSEA in the germline V gene. CDR3 region: CSVEDRKAGEVHEQYF. For the CDR3, the DNA is TGCAGCGTTGAAGATCGAAAAGCGGGAGAGGTCCACGAGCAGTACTTC.

The chain links TRBV4-2 to TRBJ1-1; 11 positions agree with TRBD1. CDR1 and CDR2 (germline): LGHNA, YNFKEQ. The CDR3 has 19 residues. The junction had 12 bases not matched to a gene; V was cut back by 1 base and J by 2 bases. CDR3 amino acids: CASSQGRGTGGQSNTEAFF. CDR3 sequence (DNA): TGTGCCAGCAGCCAAGGAAGGGGGACAGGGGGTCAATCTAACACTGAAGCTTTCTTT.

The V call is TRBV7-9, the J call TRBJ2-7; the match to TRBD2 covers 8 bases. V lost 2 bases, J lost 6 bases, and 6 bases stayed unmatched. CDR1 is SEHNR, CDR2 FQNEAQ, per germline (reference sequence). The CDR3 is 14 amino acids. The CDR3, as DNA: TGTGCCAGCAGCTTAATGGTGGCGGGAGGCGAGCAGTACTTC. This encodes CASSLMVAGGEQYF. Supplemented by reference TRBV7-9 and TRBJ2-7, the full variable domain reads DTGVSQNPRHKITKRGQNVTFRCDPISEHNRLYWYRQTLGQGPEFLTYFQNEAQLEKSRLLSDRFSAERPKGSFSTLEIQRTEQGDSAMYLCASSLMVAGGEQYFGPGTRLTVT.

The chain carries TRBV9 and TRBJ2-7, with D tentatively TRBD1 (7 bases). This CDR3 region has 16 residues. V lost 0 bases, J lost 2 bases, and 15 bases lay in between. The germline V gene has CDR1 SGDLS and CDR2 YYNGEE. The CDR3 loop is CASSVGGKGAPYEQYF. The CDR3 coding sequence is TGTGCCAGCAGCGTAGGCGGGAAGGGGGCTCCCTACGAGCAGTACTTC.

Notes on this clone: The germline gene is not matched at one end of the junction; a read error may be the cause. The chain joins TRBV19 to TRBJ2-2; D gene ambiguous. The CDR3 runs 14 residues. Per the germline V gene, CDR1 is LNHDA and CDR2 is SQIVND (reference sequence). The CDR3 DNA reads as TGTGCCAATAGTATTTCCCCAAACACCGGGGAGCTGTTTTTT. It translates to CANSISPNTGELFF.

This chain joins TRBV6-5 and TRBJ2-3; the D gene is possibly TRBD2 (6 bases). The V end was cut by 3 bases, the J end by 5 bases, with 18 bases between. There are 16 residues in the CDR3. Germline V CDR1 and CDR2: MNHEY, SVGAGI. CDR3 residues: CASSYLGRGTVDTQYF. CDR3 in DNA: TGTGCCAGCAGTTATCTGGGGAGAGGGACTGTAGATACGCAGTATTTT.

This clone was detected only a few times. V and J are TRBV2 and TRBJ2-1, with a possible D match to TRBD1 (6 bases). The V gene lost 4 bases and the J gene lost 6 bases, with 10 bases spanning the gap. This CDR3 has 13 residues. Germline V gene sequence: CDR1 SNHLY, CDR2 FYNNEI. The CDR3 protein is CASSGGRGNEQFF. The DNA for the CDR3 is TGTGCCAGCAGTGGGGGCAGGGGCAATGAGCAGTTCTTC.

The chain recombines TRBV15 with TRBJ1-2, with D possibly matching TRBD1 (6 bases). V lost 2 bases and J lost 0, with 16 bases in between. This CDR3 has 17 residues. CDR1 is LNHNV and CDR2 is YYDKDF in the germline V gene (reference sequence). CDR3 protein: CATSRLRGGRANYGYTF. For the CDR3, the DNA is TGTGCCACCAGCAGATTGAGGGGGGGGAGAGCTAACTATGGCTACACCTTC.

The chain couples TRBV27 to TRBJ1-5; 10 positions agree with TRBD1. Germline loops: CDR1 MNHEY, CDR2 SMNVEV (reference sequence). V dropped 5 bases and J dropped 8; count of bases not matched to a gene: 6. This CDR3 region has 14 residues. CDR3 DNA sequence: TGTGCCAGCAGTAGACAGGGGGCTGTGGAGCCCCAGCATTTT. Its protein product is CASSRQGAVEPQHF.

The chain carries TRBV7-9 and TRBJ1-1; 7 bases are shared with TRBD1. Per the germline V gene, CDR1 is SEHNR and CDR2 is FQNEAQ (reference sequence). The ends lost 5 bases at V and 3 bases at J; junction bases unmatched: 9. This CDR3 spans 15 amino acids. The CDR3 region has the DNA TGTGCCAGCAGCCCATCAAAACAGGGGCACACTGAAGCTTTCTTT. Its protein product is CASSPSKQGHTEAFF.

Notes on this clone: Sequence at one end of the junction differs from germline and may be a read error. This chain uses TRBV7-9 with TRBJ2-3, with a weak D call TRBD1 (6 bases). CDR1 SEHNR and CDR2 FQNEAQ come from the germline V gene (reference sequence). The CDR3 runs to 15 residues. CDR3 residues: CSSRIQGPSTDTQYF. The DNA for the CDR3 is TGTTCCAGCAGAATTCAGGGGCCCAGCACAGATACGCAGTATTTT. Full variable domain (remainder filled in from reference TRBV7-9 and TRBJ2-3): DTGVSQNPRHKITKRGQNVTFRCDPISEHNRLYWYRQTLGQGPEFLTYFQNEAQLEKSRLLSDRFSAERPKGSFSTLEIQRTEQGDSAMYLCSSRIQGPSTDTQYFGPGTRLTVL.